This T cell receptor beta chain was identified during a study of T cell responses to AZD1222 COVID-19 vaccine. Points from the study as a whole: Clonal diversity may have been underestimated in mostly white British donors.

Germline values: CDR1 LGHNA, CDR2 YNFKEQ. CDR3 size: 15 residues. V lost 0 bases, J lost 5 bases, and 7 bases stayed unmatched. Assay used: immunoSEQ multiplex PCR; TCRdb lists only in-frame clones, some missing. The table includes almost 50,000 clones, 65% to 80% detected once. This clone is labeled medium-sized. The antigen remains unidentified. The sequencing used peripheral blood, collected on day 0 of MenACWY control vaccination. The origin of this receptor is an adult in good health. J is TRBJ2-7 and V is TRBV4-2, with 7 positions matching TRBD2. The CDR3 protein is CASSQDGEGFNEQYF. CDR3 nucleotides: TGTGCCAGCAGCCAAGATGGGGAGGGTTTCAACGAGCAGTACTTC.